These 19 T cell receptor beta chains were sequenced from one sample in a study of blood T cell repertoires in COVID-19. The table came from immunoSEQ multiplex PCR; TCRdb's copy has only in-frame clones and leaves some out. The sample holds about 120,000 clones, around 77% seen once. Sample: peripheral blood. The receptors were sampled from a human donor in a cohort sampled during active COVID-19.

The CDR3 DNA reads as TGTGCCAGCAGCAAGGGGAGGGACGGATCAAGCGAGCAGTACTTC. Protein sequence: CASSKGRDGSSEQYF. V is TRBV9 and J is TRBJ2-7; 7 bases are a match to TRBD2. CDR3 size: 15 residues. Germline lookup yields CDR1 SGDLS and CDR2 YYNGEE. The V and J ends lost 4 bases and 6 bases, in that order; junction bases with no gene match: 13.

The chain links TRBV5-6 to TRBJ1-1; D remains ambiguous. With 1 base removed from V and 2 bases from J, the gap between germline ends came to 9 bases. CDR1 and CDR2 (germline): SGHDT, YYEEEE. The CDR3 has 14 amino acids. The CDR3 protein is CASSLMSVNTEAFF. CDR3 sequence (DNA): TGTGCCAGCAGCTTGATGTCAGTCAACACTGAAGCTTTCTTT.

A few counts support this clone. The chain carries TRBV7-6 and TRBJ1-4; the match to TRBD1 covers 8 bases. V shed 5 bases, J shed 8 bases, and the junction held 16 bases outside the gene matches. The CDR3 covers 17 residues. From germline, CDR1 is SGHVS and CDR2 FNYEAQ. Written as DNA, the CDR3 is TGTGCCAGCAGCCTGAGGCCTCCGGGACAGGCCATCGAAAAACTGTTTTTT. Translation: CASSLRPPGQAIEKLFF.

The rearrangement uses TRBV5-6 and TRBJ2-7, with D hard to call. Between the trimmed V and J ends, which lost 1 base and 6 bases, there was a span of 17 bases. The CDR3 length is 15 residues. Looked up from germline, CDR1 is SGHDT and CDR2 is YYEEEE. In DNA form, the CDR3 reads TGTGCCAGCAGCTTGATTAGTAGATCCTCCCTCGAGCAGTACTTC. Residues: CASSLISRSSLEQYF. Based on the CDR3 plus reference TRBV5-6 and TRBJ2-7, the full variable domain is DAGVTQSPTHLIKTRGQQVTLRCSPKSGHDTVSWYQQALGQGPQFIFQYYEEEERQRGNFPDRFSGHQFPNYSSELNVNALLLGDSALYLCASSLISRSSLEQYFGPGTRLTVT.

The V call is TRBV2, the J call TRBJ1-2; 10 bases align to TRBD1. The V gene end was trimmed by 3 bases and the J gene end by 5 bases; junction bases not matched to a gene: 6. The CDR3 is 15 residues long. Germline V lookup: CDR1 SNHLY, CDR2 FYNNEI. CDR3 loop: CASSDNRDRGYGYTF. The CDR3 DNA reads TGTGCCAGCAGTGATAACAGGGACAGGGGTTATGGCTACACCTTC.

This clone showed up just a few times. The chain employs TRBV28 and TRBJ1-1; D gene unclear. V was trimmed by 10 bases and J by 5 bases, leaving 8 bases between them. This CDR3 has 10 amino acids. Per germline, CDR1 MDHEN and CDR2 SYDVKM. The CDR3 sequence is CATRETEAFF. CDR3 DNA: TGTGCCACGAGGGAAACTGAAGCTTTCTTT.

A single count supports this clone. The J gene is TRBJ2-3, the V gene TRBV27; the D is unclear. This CDR3 contains 11 residues. The V gene's germline CDR1 is MNHEY and CDR2 SMNVEV (reference sequence). V was pared by 3 bases and J by 7 bases, with 5 bases between. CDR3 region: CASSFGYTQYF. DNA for the CDR3: TGTGCCAGCAGTTTCGGGTATACGCAGTATTTT.

The V gene is TRBV5-6, the J gene TRBJ2-7, with D perhaps matching TRBD2 (5 bases). The CDR3 runs to 15 residues. Between the trimmed V and J ends, which lost 4 bases and 5 bases, there was a span of 19 bases. The germline gives CDR1 SGHDT, CDR2 YYEEEE. The CDR3 DNA reads as TGTGCCAGCAGCGTACCCGGGTTGTCGGGAAACGAGCAGTACTTC. Translating gives CASSVPGLSGNEQYF.

The CDR3 DNA sequence: TGTGCCAGTACCCCGGGACAGGGGTCACAGAAGCAGTACTTC. Protein sequence: CASTPGQGSQKQYF. The chain employs TRBV19 and TRBJ2-7; 10 bases align to TRBD1. In germline, CDR1 is LNHDA, CDR2 SQIVND (reference sequence). This CDR3 contains 14 residues. The V and J ends lost 7 bases and 8 bases, in that order; junction bases with no gene match: 11.

CDR3 nucleotide sequence: TGCGCCAGCAGCTTATCGACCGACAACTCTAGCACAGATACGCAGTATTTT. This gives the protein CASSLSTDNSSTDTQYF. The chain uses TRBV5-1 and TRBJ2-3; D unclear. Deletions cut 2 bases from V and 0 bases from J, with 16 bases between. CDR1 is SGHRS and CDR2 is YFSETQ in the germline V gene. The CDR3 totals 17 residues.

The J gene is TRBJ1-5, the V gene TRBV13, with D uncertain. The ends were cut back, 3 bases at V and 0 bases at J, with 6 bases in the middle. Germline CDR1 PRHDT, CDR2 FYEKMQ (reference sequence). The CDR3 spans 14 residues. CDR3 loop: CASSFSSSNQPQHF. The CDR3 bases are TGTGCCAGCAGCTTTTCCTCTAGCAATCAGCCCCAGCATTTT.

Only one count was recorded for this clone. The chain has TRBV5-4 and TRBJ2-1; D is possibly TRBD1 (5 bases). Germline CDR1 and CDR2: SGHNT and YYREEE (reference sequence). The germline V and J ends were trimmed by 0 bases and 7 bases, with 11 bases remaining between them. CDR3 length equals 14 residues. The DNA of the CDR3 is TGTGCCAGCAGCTTGGTGGGGCCACGGAATGAGCAGTTCTTC. Amino acids: CASSLVGPRNEQFF.

The chain recombines TRBV2 with TRBJ2-7; possible D gene TRBD2, 6 bases. Germline V gene lookup returns CDR1 SNHLY and CDR2 FYNNEI. V was clipped by 2 bases and J by 7 bases, with 9 bases between them. The CDR3 loop spans 12 amino acids. The chain's CDR3 is CASSEYGGEQYF. The CDR3 DNA is TGTGCCAGCAGTGAATACGGGGGAGAGCAGTACTTC.

This clone occurred a few times. The rearrangement joins TRBV5-1 to TRBJ2-1, with D hard to call. Looked up from germline, CDR1 is SGHRS and CDR2 is YFSETQ. The CDR3 totals 13 residues. The germline V and J ends were trimmed by 0 bases and 7 bases, with 8 bases remaining between them. This chain's CDR3 is CASSLDGGNEQFF. The DNA of the CDR3 is TGCGCCAGCAGCTTGGATGGCGGTAATGAGCAGTTCTTC.

The V gene is TRBV4-2, the J gene TRBJ1-1; D is unresolved. Germline values: CDR1 LGHNA, CDR2 YNFKEQ. Trimming pared 1 base from V and 0 bases from J, leaving 3 bases between. The CDR3 length is 13 residues. The CDR3 DNA reads TGTGCCAGCAGCCAAGTTATGAACACTGAAGCTTTCTTT. This translates into CASSQVMNTEAFF.

The V and J genes are TRBV28 and TRBJ1-6; 8 bases are a match to TRBD1. After removal of 10 bases from V and 1 base from J, the junction contained 6 bases not matched to a gene. The CDR3 covers 15 residues. The germline V gene has CDR1 MDHEN and CDR2 SYDVKM. CDR3: CATKDRASYNSPLHF. In nucleotides, the CDR3 is TGTGCCACCAAGGACAGGGCGTCCTATAATTCACCCCTCCACTTT.

V is TRBV11-2 and J is TRBJ2-3, with TRBD2 identical over 12 bases. The CDR3 has 15 amino acids. Germline V gene data show CDR1 as SGHAT and CDR2 as FQNNGV. V lost 4 bases and J lost 5; bases outside the gene matches: 4. CDR3 sequence reads: CASSSSGRDGDTQYF. CDR3 DNA: TGTGCCAGCAGCTCTAGCGGGAGGGATGGAGATACGCAGTATTTT.

J is TRBJ2-7 and V is TRBV19; D is perhaps TRBD1 (5 bases). The V gene lost 3 bases and the J gene lost 3 bases, with 12 bases spanning the gap. Germline V gene sequence: CDR1 LNHDA, CDR2 SQIVND (reference sequence). This CDR3 has 14 residues. The DNA of the CDR3 is TGTGCCAGTAGTATGGGGAACAGGATCTACGAGCAGTACTTC. This codes for CASSMGNRIYEQYF.

The gene calls are TRBV4-1 and TRBJ2-7, with 10 bases aligning to TRBD2. Trimming at V came to 6 bases and at J to 2 bases, leaving 10 bases not matched to a gene. CDR1 is MGHRA, CDR2 YSYEKL, per germline. The CDR3 length is 16 residues. This CDR3 reads CASSPREAGGAYEQYF. CDR3 DNA: TGCGCCAGCAGTCCCCGGGAAGCGGGAGGGGCCTACGAGCAGTACTTC.